This T cell receptor beta chain emerged from a study of blood T cell repertoires in COVID-19. Study information: There were acute and convalescent COVID-19 samples, and they came from the United States, Italy and Spain. In each case, the material was cDNA or gDNA derived from T cells, B-cell-depleted T cells, or PBMCs.

The CDR3 length is 13 residues. Trimming pared 8 bases from V and 5 bases from J, leaving 13 bases between. As processed by the authors: Counts of nucleated cells, estimated from reference gene primer amplification, were obtained. Method: immunoSEQ multiplex PCR; TCRdb's copy keeps in-frame clones and lacks some. D and trimming were read from the DNA, whereas the V and J calls and clone size are those reported in that table. This sample carries approximately 50,000 clones, roughly 88% of them seen once, and the ten largest clones take about 3.2%. V and J are TRBV23-1 and TRBJ1-5; D uncertain. TRBV23-1 is an open reading frame, and its role is uncertain. The TCR comes from a human donor in a cohort sampled during active COVID-19. The material sequenced was peripheral blood. Here the CDR3 DNA reads TGCGCCAGCTGTAAGACAAACGATCAGCCCCAGCATTTT. Translating it yields CASCKTNDQPQHF.